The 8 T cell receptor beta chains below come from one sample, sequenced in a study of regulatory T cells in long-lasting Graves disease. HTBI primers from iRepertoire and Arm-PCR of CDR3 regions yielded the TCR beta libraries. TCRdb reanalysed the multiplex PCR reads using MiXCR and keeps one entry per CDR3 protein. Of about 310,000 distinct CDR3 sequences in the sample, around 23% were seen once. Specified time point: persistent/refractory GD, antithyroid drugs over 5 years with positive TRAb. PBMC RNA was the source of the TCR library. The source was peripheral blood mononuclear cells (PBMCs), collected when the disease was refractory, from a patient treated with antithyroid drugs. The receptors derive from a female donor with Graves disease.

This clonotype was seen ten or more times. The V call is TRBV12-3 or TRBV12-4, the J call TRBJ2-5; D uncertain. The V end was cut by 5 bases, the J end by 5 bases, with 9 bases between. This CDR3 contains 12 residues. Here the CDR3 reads CASSHPAETQYF. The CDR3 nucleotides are TGTGCCAGCAGTCATCCGGCGGAGACCCAGTACTTC.

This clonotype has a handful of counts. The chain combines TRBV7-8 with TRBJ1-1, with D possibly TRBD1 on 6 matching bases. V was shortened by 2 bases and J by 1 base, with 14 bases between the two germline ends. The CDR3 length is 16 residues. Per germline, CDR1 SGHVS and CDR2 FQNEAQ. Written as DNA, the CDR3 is TGTGCCAGCAGCTTATCATCGGGACACTCGAACACTGAAGCTTTCTTT. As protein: CASSLSSGHSNTEAFF.

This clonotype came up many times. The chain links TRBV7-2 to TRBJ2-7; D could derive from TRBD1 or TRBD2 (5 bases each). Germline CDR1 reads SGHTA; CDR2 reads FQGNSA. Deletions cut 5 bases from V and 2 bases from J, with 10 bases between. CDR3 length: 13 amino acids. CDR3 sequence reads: CASSRGPTYEQYF. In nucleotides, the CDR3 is TGTGCCAGCAGCCGGGGACCAACCTACGAGCAGTACTTC.

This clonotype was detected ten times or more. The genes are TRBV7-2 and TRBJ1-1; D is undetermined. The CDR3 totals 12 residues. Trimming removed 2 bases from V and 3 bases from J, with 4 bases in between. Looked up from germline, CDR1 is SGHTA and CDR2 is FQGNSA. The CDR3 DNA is TGTGCCAGCAGCTTAAGGCACACTGAAGCTTTCTTT. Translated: CASSLRHTEAFF.

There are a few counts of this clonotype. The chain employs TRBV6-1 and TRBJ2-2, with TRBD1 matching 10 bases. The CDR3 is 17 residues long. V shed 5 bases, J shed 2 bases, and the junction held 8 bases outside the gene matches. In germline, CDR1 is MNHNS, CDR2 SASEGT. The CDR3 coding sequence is TGTGCCAGCAGTACCCTGGGACAGGGGCCAAACACCGGGGAGCTGTTTTTT. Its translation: CASSTLGQGPNTGELFF.

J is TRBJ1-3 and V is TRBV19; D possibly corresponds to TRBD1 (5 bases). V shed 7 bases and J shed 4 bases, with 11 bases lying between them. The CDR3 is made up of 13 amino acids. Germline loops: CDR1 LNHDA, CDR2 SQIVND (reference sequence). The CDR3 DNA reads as TGTGCCAGTACCAGGACACCCGGAAACACCATATATTTT. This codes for CASTRTPGNTIYF.

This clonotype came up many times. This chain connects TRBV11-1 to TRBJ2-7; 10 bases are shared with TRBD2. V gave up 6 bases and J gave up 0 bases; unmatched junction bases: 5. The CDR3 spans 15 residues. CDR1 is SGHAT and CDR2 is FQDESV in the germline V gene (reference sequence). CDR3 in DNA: TGTGCCAGCAGACAAGCGGGAGGGCCCTCCTACGAGCAGTACTTC. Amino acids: CASRQAGGPSYEQYF.

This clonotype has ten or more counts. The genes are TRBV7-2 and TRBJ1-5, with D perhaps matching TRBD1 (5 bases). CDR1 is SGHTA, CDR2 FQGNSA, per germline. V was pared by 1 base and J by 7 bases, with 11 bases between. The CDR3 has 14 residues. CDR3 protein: CASSLDQGLQPQHF. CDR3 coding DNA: TGTGCCAGCAGCTTAGATCAGGGTCTGCAGCCCCAGCATTTT.